Listed below are T cell receptor beta chains from one sample, sequenced in a study of neurological immune-mediated disorders. TCRdb called the 5' RACE reads again in MiXCR, with one record for every CDR3 protein. This table has about 38,000 distinct CDR3 sequences, nearly 5% appearing once. Sequenced material: CD4+ T cells from blood. The receptors shown here come from a man younger than 35 in good health. The CDR3 runs from the conserved cysteine through the conserved F or W. The order of the fields is D gene, CDR3 length, clone size, J gene, V gene, CDR3 DNA, CDR3 protein. A D gene is named only where the DNA matches it firmly. Size is stated for part of the rows, as once, few or many counts, or as a class when the clone is expanded.

TRBD2 17 many TRBJ2-1 TRBV7-7 TGTGCTAGCAGCCCCGTCTCTGGAAGCGGGAACTACAATGAGCAGTTCTTC CASSPVSGSGNYNEQFF
. 14 many TRBJ2-2 TRBV12-3/TRBV12-4 TGTGCCAGCAGTTTAAGGGGAGACACCGGGGAGCTGTTTTTT CASSLRGDTGELFF
. 13 many TRBJ2-7 TRBV5-5 TGTGCCAGCAGCCGACAGTTTCCCTACGAGCAGTACTTC CASSRQFPYEQYF
. 13 many TRBJ1-2 TRBV20-1 TGCAGCGTGGGGGGGGGTGTAACGTATGGCTACACCTTC CSVGGGVTYGYTF
. 13 many TRBJ2-3 TRBV5-1 TGCGCCAGCAGCTTGGGGGACGGAGATACGCAGTATTTT CASSLGDGDTQYF
TRBD1 14 many TRBJ2-7 TRBV20-1 TGCAGTGCTAGAGGACCGGGACAGGGGGTATTCGCGAACTTC CSARGPGQGVFANF
. 14 many TRBJ2-3 TRBV7-9 TGTGCCAGCAGCTTATATCGTAGCACAGATACGCAGTATTTT CASSLYRSTDTQYF
. 15 many TRBJ1-1 TRBV6-5 TGTGCCAGCAGTTTTCGGGGGGGCGATCACACTGAAGCTTTCTTT CASSFRGGDHTEAFF
TRBD1 14 many TRBJ1-2 TRBV6-5 TGTGCCAGCACCCTGACAGGGGGCGGCGATGGCTACACCTTC CASTLTGGGDGYTF
. 14 many TRBJ2-7 TRBV5-1 TGCGCCAGCAGCTTGGAAGGATCCCTCCGGGAGCAGTACTTC CASSLEGSLREQYF
. 15 many TRBJ2-5 TRBV5-6 TGTGCCAGCAGCTTGACTACAGGGATCCAAGAGACCCAGTACTTC CASSLTTGIQETQYF
. 14 . TRBJ1-2 TRBV27 TGTGCCAGCAGTTACCTTGGGGTTGAGTATGGCTACACCTTC CASSYLGVEYGYTF
. 14 many TRBJ2-1 TRBV5-1 TGCGCCAGCAGCTTGGAGTATGTGCGGAATGAGCAGTTCTTC CASSLEYVRNEQFF
. 17 many TRBJ1-4 TRBV7-9 TGTGCCAGCAGCTTAGAGTACACGTCGACAGCTAATGAAAAACTGTTTTTT CASSLEYTSTANEKLFF
. 14 many TRBJ1-3 TRBV20-1 TGCAGTGCGAGGGGTTCTAGCTCTGGAAACACCATATATTTT CSARGSSSGNTIYF
. 13 many TRBJ2-3 TRBV5-1 TGCGCCAGCAGCTTGGTTCTAGCAGATACGCAGTATTTT CASSLVLADTQYF
TRBD1 15 many TRBJ2-7 TRBV6-5 TGTGCCAGCAGTATATCCGGGACAGGGTTCTACGAGCAGTACTTC CASSISGTGFYEQYF
. 15 many TRBJ1-6 TRBV10-3 TGTGCCATCACCCAGTCATCGGATTTGGGGTCACCCCTCCACTTT CAITQSSDLGSPLHF
. 13 many TRBJ1-1 TRBV4-3 TGCGCCAGCAGCCAAGTTCCCAACACTGAAGCTTTCTTT CASSQVPNTEAFF
TRBD1 14 many TRBJ2-5 TRBV5-1 TGCGCCAGCAGCTCAGGACAGGTCCAAGAGACCCAGTACTTC CASSSGQVQETQYF
. 16 . TRBJ2-1 TRBV2 TGTGCCAGCAGTGATAAGGGGGGCGGGTCCCTCAGGGAGCAGTTCTTC CASSDKGGGSLREQFF
TRBD1 13 many TRBJ1-1 TRBV27 TGTGCCAGCAGTTTATGGGACAGCCGTGAAGCTTTCTTT CASSLWDSREAFF
TRBD1 16 many TRBJ1-2 TRBV7-2 TGTGCCAGCAGCCTCAACAGGGGCCTAACTAACTATGGCTACACCTTC CASSLNRGLTNYGYTF
TRBD1 15 many TRBJ2-2 TRBV6-6 TGTGCCAGCAGGCTACAGGGGGCGAATACCGGGGAGCTGTTTTTT CASRLQGANTGELFF
TRBD1 15 many TRBJ1-5 TRBV7-8 TGTGCCAGCAGCTTAGCGGCAGGGGGCTATCAGCCCCAGCATTTT CASSLAAGGYQPQHF
. 12 many TRBJ2-7 TRBV11-1 TGTGCCTCTGAGGGGAACTCCTACGAGCAGTACTTC CASEGNSYEQYF
TRBD2 15 many TRBJ2-1 TRBV12-3/TRBV12-4 TGTGCCAGCAGTCGTAGCGGGGGGATTTACAATGAGCAGTTCTTC CASSRSGGIYNEQFF
. 14 many TRBJ1-2 TRBV5-1 TGCGCCAGCAGCTTGGACAGGGCGGCCTATGGCTACACCTTC CASSLDRAAYGYTF